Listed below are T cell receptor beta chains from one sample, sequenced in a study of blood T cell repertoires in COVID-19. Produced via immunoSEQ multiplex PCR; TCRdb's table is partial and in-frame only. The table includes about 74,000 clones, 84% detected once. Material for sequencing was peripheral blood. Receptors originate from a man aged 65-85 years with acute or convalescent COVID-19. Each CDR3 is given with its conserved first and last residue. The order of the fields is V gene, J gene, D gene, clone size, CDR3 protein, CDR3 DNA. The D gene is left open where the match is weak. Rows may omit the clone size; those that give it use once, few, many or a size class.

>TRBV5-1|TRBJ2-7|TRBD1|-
CASSSTGDEQYF
TGCGCCAGCAGCTCCACAGGGGACGAGCAGTACTTC
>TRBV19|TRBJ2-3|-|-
CASSMSGPAPSTDTQYF
TGTGCCAGTAGTATGTCAGGGCCCGCTCCTAGCACAGATACGCAGTATTTT
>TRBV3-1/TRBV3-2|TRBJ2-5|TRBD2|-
CASSPRLAVPRETQYF
TGTGCCAGCAGTCCCCGTCTAGCGGTCCCTAGGGAGACCCAGTACTTC
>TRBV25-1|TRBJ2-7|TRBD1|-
CASSESGTGLSYEQYF
TGTGCCAGCAGTGAATCTGGGACAGGGCTCTCCTACGAGCAGTACTTC
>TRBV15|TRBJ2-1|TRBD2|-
CATSRESGLAARNEQFF
TGTGCCACCAGCAGAGAGTCGGGACTAGCGGCGAGGAATGAGCAGTTCTTC
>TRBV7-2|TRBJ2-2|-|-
CASSFQGGGNTGELFF
TGTGCCAGCAGCTTTCAGGGAGGGGGGAACACCGGGGAGCTGTTTTTT
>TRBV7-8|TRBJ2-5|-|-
CASSQGVAEETQYF
TGTGCCAGCAGTCAAGGGGTAGCGGAAGAGACCCAGTACTTC
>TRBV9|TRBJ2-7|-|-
CASSVVRTGGWYF
TGTGCCAGCAGCGTAGTCCGGACGGGGGGCTGGTACTTC
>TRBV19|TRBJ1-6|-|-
CASSPPGRGLNSPLHF
TGTGCCAGTAGCCCACCGGGCCGCGGACTGAATTCACCCCTCCACTTT
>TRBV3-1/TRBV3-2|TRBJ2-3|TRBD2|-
CASSQTGGGLTDTQYF
TGTGCCAGCAGCCAGACCGGGGGGGGGCTCACAGATACGCAGTATTTT
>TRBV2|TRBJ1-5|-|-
CASSEGGHRASNQPQHF
TGTGCCAGCAGTGAAGGGGGGCACAGGGCTAGCAATCAGCCCCAGCATTTT
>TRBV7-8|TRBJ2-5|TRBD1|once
CASSLAAGQGEETQYF
TGTGCCAGCAGCTTAGCTGCCGGACAGGGCGAAGAGACCCAGTACTTC
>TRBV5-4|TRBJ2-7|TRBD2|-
CASSPGGTGGYEQYF
TGTGCCAGCAGCCCCGGGGGGACCGGGGGATACGAGCAGTACTTC
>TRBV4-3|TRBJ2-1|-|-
CASSQGYSSTNEQFF
TGCGCCAGCAGCCAAGGCTACAGTTCGACAAATGAGCAGTTCTTC
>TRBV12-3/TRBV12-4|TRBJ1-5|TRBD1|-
CASGTGFHQPQHF
TGTGCCAGCGGGACAGGGTTTCATCAGCCCCAGCATTTT
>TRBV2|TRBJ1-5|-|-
CASSVTGIGQPQHF
TGTGCCAGCAGCGTCACAGGGATCGGACAGCCCCAGCATTTT